Only a few counts were recorded for the clone carrying this TCR beta chain. This specimen belongs to a study of molecular identifiers for immune sequencing clone quantification. In TCRdb, the PCR reads were re-called with MiXCR into one record per CDR3 protein. This table has fewer than 350,000 distinct CDR3 sequences, over 20% appearing once. Sequencing input: naive CD8+ T cells from blood, with Jurkat cell RNA spiked in. Subset reported: FACS-sorted CD8+CD4-CCR7+CD45RA+ naive T cells. The TCR sequence derives from a human donor in good health. Some libraries in this study had Jurkat cell RNA spiked in.

CDR3 nucleotides: TGTGCCAGCAGCCCGCGGAGTCAGCGGGGGTACCCAGATACGCAGTATTTT. Its protein is CASSPRSQRGYPDTQYF. The chain links TRBV9 to TRBJ2-3; 8 bases are a match to TRBD2. CDR1 is SGDLS, CDR2 YYNGEE, per germline. Trimming took 4 bases from V and 4 from J; bases not matched to a gene: 14. The CDR3 loop spans 17 amino acids.